The 24 T cell receptor beta chains in this list originate from one sample, sequenced in a study of Graves' ophthalmopathy and Graves' hyperthyroidism. TCR beta CDR3 amplification used RNA transcripts. The first round was an RT-PCR with HTBI primers, and the second round was a multiplex PCR. Using its own MiXCR run on the multiplex PCR reads, TCRdb lists one record per CDR3 protein. The table shows around 1.1 million distinct CDR3 sequences, with less than 45% occurring only once. The sample was peripheral blood or thyroid tissue (not recorded which). Receptors originate from an adult man with Graves' hyperthyroidism.

This sequence joins TRBV11-1 and TRBJ2-2, with D perhaps matching TRBD2 (6 bases). The germline gives CDR1 SGHAT, CDR2 FQDESV (reference sequence). This CDR3 spans 15 amino acids. V was cut by 5 bases and J by 4 bases, with 14 bases left in between. The CDR3: CASSHSYGSTGELFF. CDR3 coding DNA: TGTGCCAGCAGCCACTCCTACGGGAGCACCGGGGAGCTGTTTTTT.

With respect to this clonotype: A read error may explain this, as a much larger clone is one base away. V gene TRBV7-8 combines with J gene TRBJ2-7; D ambiguous. The CDR3 loop spans 14 amino acids. Germline assignment: CDR1 SGHVS and CDR2 FQNEAQ. CDR3 coding DNA: TGCGCCAGCCGCTTGGAGAACATGGTCTACGAGCAGTACTTC. It encodes CASRLENMVYEQYF.

The chain has TRBV6-5 and TRBJ1-3, with 7 bases matching TRBD1. This CDR3 region has 14 residues. CDR1 MNHEY and CDR2 SVGAGI come from the germline V gene. V trimming: 9 bases; J trimming: 2 bases; junction bases outside the gene matches: 7. As DNA, the CDR3 is TGTGCCAGTCTGCGACAGGGACCTGGAAACACCATATATTTT. Its translation: CASLRQGPGNTIYF.

This clonotype came up a few times. A much larger clonotype is one base distant, so this may be a read error. The chain is built from TRBV2 and TRBJ1-6; D is ambiguous. This CDR3 contains 13 residues. V lost 4 bases, J lost 3 bases, and 4 bases lay in between. Looked up from germline, CDR1 is SNHLY and CDR2 is FYNNEI. CDR3 sequence: CASSGDYNSPLHF. DNA for the CDR3: TGTGCCAGCAGTGGGGACTATAATTCACCCCTCCACTTT.

This clonotype was seen at least ten times. The rearrangement uses TRBV7-9 and TRBJ1-1; no clear D gene. V lost 0 bases and J lost 5, with 7 bases in between. Germline CDR1 is SEHNR and CDR2 is FQNEAQ (reference sequence). This CDR3 contains 13 residues. CDR3 sequence reads: CASSLAGPTEAFF. The CDR3 DNA reads as TGTGCCAGCAGCTTAGCAGGTCCTACTGAAGCTTTCTTT.

This sequence joins TRBV15 and TRBJ1-1; D perhaps matches TRBD1 (5 bases). This CDR3 contains 15 residues. Germline CDR1 reads LNHNV; CDR2 reads YYDKDF (reference sequence). Trimming stripped 4 bases from V and 1 base from J, with 13 bases between. The CDR3 region is CATSISGGANTEAFF. CDR3 coding DNA: TGTGCCACCAGCATTTCTGGGGGAGCGAACACTGAAGCTTTCTTT.

CDR3 bases: TGTGCCTGGAGTGTGATACTGGGACAAGGCGAGCAGTACTTC. Translating gives CAWSVILGQGEQYF. The chain employs TRBV25-1 and TRBJ2-7; maybe TRBD1 (6 bases). The germline V gene has CDR1 MGHDK and CDR2 SYGVNS. The CDR3 runs 14 residues. The V end was cut by 11 bases, the J end by 6 bases, with 23 bases between.

The table lists this clonotype with many counts. The chain joins TRBV7-9 to TRBJ1-5; D is undetermined. Germline assignment: CDR1 SEHNR and CDR2 FQNEAQ (reference sequence). This CDR3 is 11 amino acids long. Trimming cost V 5 bases and J 9 bases, with 8 bases left between them. The CDR3 region has the DNA TGTGCCAGCAGCGACTTAGGGCCCCAGCATTTT. Translated, it gives CASSDLGPQHF.

Worth noting for this clonotype: A much bigger clone sits one base away, suggesting this may be a read error. The CDR3 nucleotides are TGTGCCAGCAGCAAGACTCGGACTAGCGGGAACCAAGAGACCCAGTACTTC. Amino acid sequence: CASSKTRTSGNQETQYF. The rearrangement links TRBV7-2 to TRBJ2-5; 12 bases match TRBD2. This CDR3 region has 17 residues. Germline V gene sequence: CDR1 SGHTA, CDR2 FQGNSA. The trim removed 5 bases at V and 0 bases at J, leaving 7 bases unmatched.

In its sample, this clonotype was seen many times. The chain is built from TRBV7-9 and TRBJ1-1; no clear D gene. The CDR3 is 13 residues long. V lost 5 bases and J lost 8, with 15 bases in between. Per the germline V gene, CDR1 is SEHNR and CDR2 is FQNEAQ (reference sequence). CDR3 sequence reads: CASSPGTESEAFF. In nucleotides, the CDR3 is TGTGCCAGCAGCCCAGGAACAGAAAGCGAAGCTTTCTTT.

CDR3 sequence: CSGVAESVYEQYF. CDR3 DNA: TGCAGTGGGGTAGCGGAGAGCGTCTACGAGCAGTACTTC. The chain has TRBV20-1 and TRBJ2-7; D is possibly TRBD2 (6 bases). The CDR3 is made up of 13 amino acids. Germline lookup yields CDR1 DFQATT and CDR2 SNEGSKA (reference sequence). The V and J ends lost 7 bases and 3 bases respectively, with 16 bases between them.

The rearrangement joins TRBV10-3 to TRBJ2-7; possible D gene TRBD2, 6 bases. The J call may be wrong; the DNA end is better matched by TRBJ2-1. The CDR3 runs 17 residues. Per germline, CDR1 ENHRY and CDR2 SYGVKD. The CDR3, as DNA: TGTGCCATCAGTAAGAAGAAGGCTAGCGAGTTAAACAATGAGCAGTTCTTC. It translates to CAISKKKASELNNEQFF.

The chain combines TRBV15 with TRBJ2-5; 10 bases agree with TRBD1. Germline values: CDR1 LNHNV, CDR2 YYDKDF (reference sequence). V was clipped by 0 bases and J by 5 bases; unmatched bases: 12. The CDR3 has 18 amino acids. The CDR3: CATSRDDLGGTGVETQYF. For the CDR3, the DNA is TGTGCCACCAGCAGAGATGATTTGGGGGGGACAGGGGTGGAGACCCAGTACTTC.

The rearrangement uses TRBV29-1 and TRBJ2-5; 8 bases map to TRBD2. The CDR3 is made up of 16 amino acids. CDR1 and CDR2 (germline): SQVTM, ANQGSEA. The V segment lost 2 bases and the J segment 2 bases; nucleotides outside the gene matches: 10. CDR3 coding DNA: TGCAGCGTTGAACGGGGGGGAAGCGGAGCGCAAGAGACCCAGTACTTC. As protein: CSVERGGSGAQETQYF.

This clonotype has just one count. One end of the junction fails to match germline, which may point to a read error. J is TRBJ1-1 and V is TRBV10-3; D possibly corresponds to TRBD1 (5 bases). Germline V CDR1 and CDR2: ENHRY, SYGVKD. This CDR3 has 14 amino acids. The CDR3 sequence is CASSQDKMNTEAFF. The CDR3 nucleotides are TGTGCCAGCAGTCAGGACAAGATGAACACTGAAGCTTTCTTT.

CDR3 nucleotide sequence: TGCAGCGCCACACTAGCGGGAGGGGCCTACGAGCAGTACTTC. Translating gives CSATLAGGAYEQYF. The chain combines TRBV29-1 with TRBJ2-7; 13 bases are a match to TRBD2. This CDR3 has 14 residues. The V and J ends lost 7 bases and 2 bases, in that order; junction bases with no gene match: 5. Germline CDR1 is SQVTM and CDR2 is ANQGSEA.

In its sample, this clonotype was seen many times. V gene TRBV7-8 combines with J gene TRBJ2-7; possible D gene TRBD2, 6 bases. This CDR3 has 13 amino acids. The germline V and J ends were trimmed by 1 base and 7 bases, with 11 bases remaining between them. The germline V gene has CDR1 SGHVS and CDR2 FQNEAQ. CDR3 nucleotides: TGTGCCAGCAGCTTAGTCCAGGGAGGAGAGCAGTACTTC. Translation gives CASSLVQGGEQYF.

In this sample, this clonotype turned up a few times. This sequence may be a read error, since a much larger clone differs from it by one base. V gene TRBV7-2 combines with J gene TRBJ1-3; D gene unclear. This CDR3 spans 12 amino acids. Germline loops: CDR1 SGHTA, CDR2 FQGNSA. The CDR3 DNA sequence: TGTGCCGGCAGCTTCCCTGGAAACACCATATATTTT. Amino acid sequence: CAGSFPGNTIYF. Variable domain in full (rest from reference TRBV7-2 and TRBJ1-3): GAGVSQSPSNKVTEKGKDVELRCDPISGHTALYWYRQSLGQGLEFLIYFQGNSAPDKSGLPSDRFSAERTGGSVSTLTIQRTQQEDSAVYLCAGSFPGNTIYFGEGSWLTVV.

This clonotype showed up just a few times. This chain uses TRBV14 with TRBJ2-5; the match to TRBD2 covers 14 bases. Germline lookup yields CDR1 SGHDN and CDR2 FVKESK. This CDR3 comprises 18 residues. V was clipped by 4 bases and J by 3 bases; unmatched bases: 10. The CDR3 loop is CASSPGTSGSSWEETQYF. Here the CDR3 DNA reads TGTGCCAGCAGCCCGGGGACTAGCGGGAGTTCGTGGGAAGAGACCCAGTACTTC.

V usage is TRBV7-9 and J usage is TRBJ1-4; 7 bases are shared with TRBD1. The germline gives CDR1 SEHNR, CDR2 FQNEAQ (reference sequence). V was pared by 6 bases and J by 4 bases, with 8 bases of the junction left unmatched. This CDR3 contains 15 residues. CDR3 sequence reads: CASRKGGQFNEKLFF. As DNA, the CDR3 is TGTGCCAGCAGGAAAGGGGGACAGTTTAATGAAAAACTGTTTTTT.

This clonotype has ten or more counts. The V gene is TRBV29-1, the J gene TRBJ2-7; a weak D match, TRBD1 (5 bases). Germline V gene data show CDR1 as SQVTM and CDR2 as ANQGSEA. CDR3 length: 14 amino acids. V was clipped by 4 bases and J by 4 bases, with 17 bases between them. The CDR3 region is CSVGKAGLFYEQYF. The DNA for the CDR3 is TGCAGCGTTGGTAAGGCAGGGCTGTTTTACGAGCAGTACTTC.

As for this clonotype: This may arise from a read error, as a much more abundant clone is one base away. The J gene is TRBJ1-2, the V gene TRBV19; D remains unclear. V was clipped by 3 bases and J by 3 bases, with 8 bases between them. Germline V CDR1 and CDR2: LNHDA, SQIVND (reference sequence). The CDR3 contains 13 residues. The CDR3 DNA is TGTGCCAGTAGTATGATAGGAGACTATGGCTACACCTTC. As protein: CASSMIGDYGYTF.

This clonotype is a singleton in its sample. The gene calls are TRBV6-2 or TRBV6-3 and TRBJ2-5; TRBD2 might be the D (5 bases). The CDR3 runs to 19 residues. Trimming took off 3 bases at V and 9 bases at J, with 32 bases between the two ends. Germline-derived CDR1 and CDR2 are MNHEY and SVGEGT. In DNA, the CDR3 is TGTGCCAGCAGTTATACACGGGTAACGGGGTCCAGACCATTTGAGCCCCAGTACTTC. The encoded protein is CASSYTRVTGSRPFEPQYF.

The table lists this clonotype with a count of one. The genes are TRBV19 and TRBJ1-1; TRBD1 might be the D (6 bases). CDR1 and CDR2 (germline): LNHDA, SQIVND (reference sequence). This CDR3 contains 14 residues. Trimming left V 6 bases short and J 10 bases short, with 21 bases between. The CDR3 DNA reads TGTGCCAGTAGGTCCGGACAGCTAGCCGAGGGAGCTTTCTTT. Its translation is CASRSGQLAEGAFF. The variable domain in full, with the rest retrieved from reference TRBV19 and TRBJ1-1, is DGGITQSPKYLFRKEGQNVTLSCEQNLNHDAMYWYRQDPGQGLRLIYYSQIVNDFQKGDIAEGYSVSREKKESFPLTVTSAQKNPTAFYLCASRSGQLAEGAFFGQGTRLTVV.